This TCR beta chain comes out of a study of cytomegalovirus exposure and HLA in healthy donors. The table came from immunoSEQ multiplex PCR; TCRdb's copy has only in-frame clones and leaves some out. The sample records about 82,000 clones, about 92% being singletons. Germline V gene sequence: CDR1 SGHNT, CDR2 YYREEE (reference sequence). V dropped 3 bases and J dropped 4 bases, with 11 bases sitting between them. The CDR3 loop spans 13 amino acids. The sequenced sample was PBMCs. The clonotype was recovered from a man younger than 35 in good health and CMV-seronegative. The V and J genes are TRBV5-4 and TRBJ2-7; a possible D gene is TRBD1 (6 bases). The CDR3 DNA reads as TGTGCCAGCAGCTCCGGGACACCTTACGAGCAGTACTTC. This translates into CASSSGTPYEQYF. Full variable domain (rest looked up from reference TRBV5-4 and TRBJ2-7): ETGVTQSPTHLIKTRGQQVTLRCSSQSGHNTVSWYQQALGQGPQFIFQYYREEENGRGNFPPRFSGLQFPNYSSELNVNALELDDSALYLCASSSGTPYEQYFGPGTRLTVT.